This T cell receptor (beta chain) is drawn from a study of blood T cells in healthy people across ages. V was pared by 6 bases and J by 5 bases, with 11 bases of the junction left unmatched. Germline assignment: CDR1 MNHEY and CDR2 SVGEGT. The CDR3 sequence is 15 residues long. Primers used in a second PCR of roughly 6 to 12 cycles were a sample-barcoded 5' primer and a J-beta primer mix. TCRdb analysed the 5' RACE reads with MiXCR anew, one entry per CDR3 protein. This sample has hundreds of thousands of distinct CDR3 sequences, with around 45% found just once. The sequence came from a man in his 60s in good health. Sequenced material: blood. The chain has TRBV6-2 or TRBV6-3 and TRBJ1-2, with 8 bases aligning to TRBD1. The CDR3 DNA reads as TGTGCCAGCAGAAAACCCGGGACAGGTCATTATGGCTACACCTTC. It yields the protein CASRKPGTGHYGYTF.